A single sample gave rise to the 15 T cell receptor beta chains below, sequenced in a study of T cells in Graves' hyperthyroidism and ophthalmopathy. Researchers took RNA transcripts and amplified the TCR beta CDR3 regions from them. HTBI primers drove first-round RT-PCR of the TCR CDR3. TCRdb used MiXCR to reprocess the multiplex PCR reads, holding one entry per CDR3 protein. The sample holds a few hundred thousand distinct CDR3 sequences, about 16% seen once. Sequenced sample: blood. The receptor source for this set is a woman between 35 and 50 years old with Graves' ophthalmopathy.

This clonotype was observed a few times. The V and J genes are TRBV6-5 and TRBJ2-5, with TRBD1 identical over 8 bases. The CDR3 covers 15 residues. Germline V gene lookup returns CDR1 MNHEY and CDR2 SVGAGI. The V segment lost 0 bases and the J segment 6 bases; nucleotides outside the gene matches: 6. This chain's CDR3 is CASSYSSGGRKTQYF. In nucleotides, the CDR3 is TGTGCCAGCAGTTACTCGTCAGGGGGCCGGAAGACCCAGTACTTC.

This clonotype appeared many times. This sequence joins TRBV12-5 and TRBJ2-1; 12 bases are shared with TRBD2. The V gene end was trimmed by 0 bases and the J gene end by 4 bases; junction bases not matched to a gene: 7. The CDR3 runs 18 residues. Looked up from germline, CDR1 is LGHNT and CDR2 is FRNRAP. The CDR3, as DNA: TGTGCTAGTGGTTTGGTCCTTAACCTAGCGGGAGGGTACAATGAGCAGTTCTTC. This translates into CASGLVLNLAGGYNEQFF.

The V call is TRBV3-1, the J call TRBJ2-7; D unresolved. This CDR3 has 14 residues. The V gene lost 3 bases and the J gene lost 5 bases, with 14 bases spanning the gap. In germline, CDR1 is LGHDT, CDR2 YNNKEL (reference sequence). CDR3 protein: CASSQSQTLNEQYF. CDR3 DNA sequence: TGTGCCAGCAGCCAGTCGCAGACGTTGAACGAGCAGTACTTC.

The chain combines TRBV6-6 with TRBJ1-1, with unresolved D. The CDR3 consists of 12 residues. CDR1 MNHNY and CDR2 SVGAGI come from the germline V gene (reference sequence). The V gene lost 0 bases and the J gene lost 12 bases, with 11 bases spanning the gap. This chain's CDR3 is CASSYSPRRTFF. CDR3 DNA sequence: TGTGCCAGCAGTTACTCCCCAAGGCGGACTTTCTTT.

This clonotype was picked up a small number of times. The chain uses TRBV19 and TRBJ1-2, with 7 positions matching TRBD1. Germline V lookup: CDR1 LNHDA, CDR2 SQIVND (reference sequence). V trimming: 8 bases; J trimming: 4 bases; junction bases outside the gene matches: 4. The CDR3 contains 12 residues. As DNA, the CDR3 is TGTGCCAGTTTGGGACAGAGCTATGGCTACACCTTC. Translating gives CASLGQSYGYTF.

The table lists this clonotype with many counts. The CDR3 coding sequence is TGTGCCAGCAGCGGGGGGACTAGCTGGGCCGATGAGCAGTTCTTC. It encodes CASSGGTSWADEQFF. The chain has TRBV7-2 and TRBJ2-1; 9 nucleotides align to TRBD2. The CDR3 runs to 15 residues. Germline V gene sequence: CDR1 SGHTA, CDR2 FQGNSA. V lost 5 bases, J lost 8 bases, and 10 bases stayed unmatched.

This clonotype was seen many times. V and J are TRBV28 and TRBJ2-7; TRBD2 matches 9 bases. Germline V lookup: CDR1 MDHEN, CDR2 SYDVKM. V dropped 4 bases and J dropped 5; count of bases not matched to a gene: 6. The CDR3 covers 14 residues. The CDR3 loop is CASSSSGISDEQYF. CDR3 coding DNA: TGTGCCAGCAGTTCTAGCGGGATTAGCGACGAGCAGTACTTC.

This clonotype was observed at least ten times. The rearrangement joins TRBV7-2 to TRBJ2-4, with TRBD2 matching 12 bases. V shed 3 bases, J shed 6 bases, and the junction held 15 bases outside the gene matches. The CDR3 spans 19 residues. Germline CDR1 is SGHTA and CDR2 is FQGNSA. Here the CDR3 DNA reads TGTGCCAGCAGCTTCAGACTAGCGGGAGCCACCGGGCGGGGAAACATTCAGTACTTC. It specifies CASSFRLAGATGRGNIQYF.

This clonotype was detected a few times. A read error is possible here, since a much larger clone lies one base away. This chain joins TRBV6-2 or TRBV6-3 and TRBJ2-7; tentative D call: TRBD1 (6 bases). This CDR3 contains 14 residues. Germline V gene data show CDR1 as MNHEY and CDR2 as SVGEGT. V was clipped by 5 bases and J by 3 bases, with 14 bases between them. In DNA form, the CDR3 reads TGTGCCAGCAGTCGACAGGCTGCTCACTACGAGCAGTACTTC. This codes for CASSRQAAHYEQYF.

Ten or more counts support this clonotype. This CDR3 reads CASSPGTGDGYGYTF. The CDR3 coding sequence is TGTGCCAGCTCACCAGGGACAGGGGATGGCTATGGCTACACCTTC. This chain connects TRBV18 to TRBJ1-2; 10 nucleotides line up with TRBD1. Germline assignment: CDR1 KGHSH and CDR2 LQKENI. CDR3 length: 15 amino acids. Trimming removed 2 bases from V and 4 bases from J; junction bases left unmatched: 4.

The V and J genes are TRBV5-6 and TRBJ2-4, with D possibly called TRBD1 or TRBD2 (5 bases each). Germline lookup yields CDR1 SGHDT and CDR2 YYEEEE. Trimming shortened V by 5 bases and J by 0 bases, and 12 bases separated the two germline ends. The CDR3 has 15 amino acids. CDR3 protein: CASSTPGAAKNIQYF. DNA for the CDR3: TGTGCCAGCAGTACCCCCGGGGCAGCCAAAAACATTCAGTACTTC. Together with reference TRBV5-6 and TRBJ2-4, the CDR3 gives the full variable domain: DAGVTQSPTHLIKTRGQQVTLRCSPKSGHDTVSWYQQALGQGPQFIFQYYEEEERQRGNFPDRFSGHQFPNYSSELNVNALLLGDSALYLCASSTPGAAKNIQYFGAGTRLSVL.

This clonotype was seen a few times. V usage is TRBV29-1 and J usage is TRBJ2-5, with 9 bases that match TRBD2. V was clipped by 7 bases and J by 2 bases; unmatched bases: 8. This CDR3 comprises 14 residues. Germline V gene lookup returns CDR1 SQVTM and CDR2 ANQGSEA. CDR3 DNA sequence: TGCAGCGCCGACCGGCTAGCGGGACAAGAGACCCAGTACTTC. Residues: CSADRLAGQETQYF.

The sample holds a few counts of this clonotype. The chain recombines TRBV12-5 with TRBJ2-5, with TRBD2 identical over 7 bases. V lost 1 base to trimming and J lost 1 base; unmatched junction nucleotides: 3. Germline assignment: CDR1 LGHNT and CDR2 FRNRAP. This CDR3 contains 15 residues. CDR3 sequence: CASGLGGLSQETQYF. As DNA, the CDR3 is TGTGCTAGTGGTTTGGGGGGACTATCCCAAGAGACCCAGTACTTC.

This chain connects TRBV6-2 or TRBV6-3 to TRBJ1-1, with a tentative D call TRBD1 (5 bases). V was trimmed by 5 bases and J by 1 base, leaving 17 bases between them. The CDR3 runs 16 residues. Germline CDR1 and CDR2: MNHEY and SVGEGT. The CDR3 DNA reads TGTGCCAGCAGTCGCAGGACAAATCTAAGGAACACTGAAGCTTTCTTT. It is translated as CASSRRTNLRNTEAFF.

This clonotype has ten or more counts. The J gene is TRBJ2-1, the V gene TRBV18; D possibly corresponds to TRBD2 (6 bases). In germline, CDR1 is KGHSH, CDR2 LQKENI. The CDR3 is 13 amino acids. V was trimmed by 3 bases and J by 6 bases, leaving 9 bases between them. The CDR3 sequence is CASSPRDFNEQFF. CDR3 in DNA: TGTGCCAGCTCACCCAGGGACTTCAATGAGCAGTTCTTC.